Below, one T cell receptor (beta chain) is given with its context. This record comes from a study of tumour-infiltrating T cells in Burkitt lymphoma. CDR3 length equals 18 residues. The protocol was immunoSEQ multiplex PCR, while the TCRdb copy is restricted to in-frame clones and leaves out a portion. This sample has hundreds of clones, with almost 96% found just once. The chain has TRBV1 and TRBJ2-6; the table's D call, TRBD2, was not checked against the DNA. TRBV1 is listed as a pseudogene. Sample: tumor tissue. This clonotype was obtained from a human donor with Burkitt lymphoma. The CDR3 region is CTSRQRRLRTKRANALTF. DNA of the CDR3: TGCACCAGCAGGCAAAGGCGTTTGCGCACAAAGCGGGCCAACGCCCTGACTTTC.